The 27 T cell receptor beta chains below were found in one sample sequenced in a study of blood T cell repertoires in COVID-19. Here immunoSEQ multiplex PCR was the method, and the copy in TCRdb shows in-frame clones only, minus some. The profile covers 100,000 to 150,000 clones, with 65% to 90% appearing a single time and more than 6.5% taken by the ten largest. The sample comprised peripheral blood. Receptors originate from a man of 80 years or more with active or convalescent COVID-19.

The rearrangement joins TRBV29-1 to TRBJ2-7; TRBD1 matches 8 bases. The ends lost 4 bases at V and 5 bases at J; junction bases unmatched: 4. Germline V CDR1 and CDR2: SQVTM, ANQGSEA. The length of the CDR3 is 12 residues. The CDR3, as DNA: TGCAGCGTTGGACAGGGGTTCGACGAGCAGTACTTC. Translation gives CSVGQGFDEQYF.

V and J are TRBV5-6 and TRBJ2-2, with a tentative D call TRBD1 (6 bases). Looked up from germline, CDR1 is SGHDT and CDR2 is YYEEEE. V lost 3 bases, J lost 4 bases, and 16 bases lay in between. The CDR3 extends over 16 amino acids. The CDR3: CASSSRDRTITGELFF. The CDR3 coding sequence is TGTGCCAGCAGCTCTAGAGACAGGACAATCACCGGGGAGCTGTTTTTT.

This clone was counted a single time. This chain links TRBV15 with TRBJ2-7; TRBD2 agrees at 7 bases. Germline CDR1 and CDR2: LNHNV and YYDKDF (reference sequence). The CDR3 has 15 amino acids. With 3 bases clipped from V and 0 bases from J, the junction kept 5 bases outside the gene matches. DNA for the CDR3: TGTGCCACCAGCAGGCGGGGGACGGGCTCCTACGAGCAGTACTTC. The encoded protein is CATSRRGTGSYEQYF.

The chain has TRBV10-3 and TRBJ2-5; D is unclear. The CDR3 contains 12 residues. Trimming took 4 bases from V and 3 from J, leaving 6 bases between them. Looked up from germline, CDR1 is ENHRY and CDR2 is SYGVKD. CDR3 sequence (DNA): TGTGCCATCAGTGGTCTTGAAGAGACCCAGTACTTC. It codes for CAISGLEETQYF.

In DNA, the CDR3 is TGTGCCATCAGTGAGTCGACCCCAGGCGTTGGCTACACCTTC. This translates into CAISESTPGVGYTF. The chain links TRBV10-3 to TRBJ1-2, with D hard to call. The V end lost 0 bases, the J end lost 7 bases, and 12 bases lay between the germline ends. This CDR3 spans 14 amino acids. Germline CDR1 and CDR2: ENHRY and SYGVKD.

The chain carries TRBV4-3 and TRBJ1-1; perhaps TRBD1 as D (6 bases). Trimming pared 0 bases from V and 1 base from J, leaving 12 bases between. Germline V gives CDR1 LGHNA, CDR2 YSLEER. The CDR3 is made up of 16 amino acids. Written as DNA, the CDR3 is TGCGCCAGCAGCCAAGAGACACAGGGCCCGAACACTGAAGCTTTCTTT. Protein: CASSQETQGPNTEAFF.

The rearrangement links TRBV4-3 to TRBJ1-2; D is possibly TRBD1 (5 bases). Trimming pared 1 base from V and 7 bases from J, leaving 22 bases between. CDR1 LGHNA and CDR2 YSLEER come from the germline V gene. This CDR3 contains 17 residues. Here the CDR3 reads CASSQAIRAVGGGGYTF. The CDR3, as DNA: TGCGCCAGCAGCCAAGCCATACGTGCCGTTGGGGGAGGTGGCTACACCTTC.

The chain employs TRBV6-5 and TRBJ2-1; D unclear. CDR1 MNHEY and CDR2 SVGAGI come from the germline V gene. Trimming took 1 base from V and 9 from J, leaving 4 bases between them. The CDR3 covers 11 residues. CDR3 region: CASSYLSEQFF. The CDR3 DNA is TGTGCCAGCAGTTACTTGAGTGAGCAGTTCTTC.

The V call is TRBV3-1 (or the pseudogene TRBV3-2), the J call TRBJ1-6; 8 bases are shared with TRBD1. The CDR3 has 15 amino acids. Per the germline V gene, CDR1 is LGHDT and CDR2 is YNNKEL (reference sequence). Trimming cost V 4 bases and J 8 bases; bases outside gene matches: 7. The CDR3 protein is CASSLQGAGHSPLHF. The CDR3 coding sequence is TGTGCCAGCAGCCTTCAGGGGGCCGGGCATTCACCCCTCCACTTT.

The chain has TRBV3-1 (or the pseudogene TRBV3-2) and TRBJ2-7; TRBD2 aligns across 11 bases. Trimming took 4 bases from V and 2 from J; bases not matched to a gene: 13. Germline CDR1 LGHDT, CDR2 YNNKEL (reference sequence). The CDR3 sequence is 18 residues long. CDR3 nucleotides: TGTGCCAGCAGCCGCAAGGGAGGTAGCGGGAGGGTCGCCTACGAGCAGTACTTC. Amino acids: CASSRKGGSGRVAYEQYF.

The V gene is TRBV18, the J gene TRBJ2-5; 9 bases agree with TRBD1. Germline values: CDR1 KGHSH, CDR2 LQKENI. This CDR3 contains 16 residues. Trimming took 0 bases from V and 1 from J; bases not matched to a gene: 3. CDR3 region: CASSPPRGQGQETQYF. The CDR3 DNA reads TGTGCCAGCTCACCACCGAGGGGACAGGGCCAAGAGACCCAGTACTTC.

The chain has TRBV3-1 (or the pseudogene TRBV3-2) and TRBJ2-1; 7 bases are a match to TRBD2. The ends lost 1 base at V and 0 bases at J; junction bases unmatched: 9. In germline, CDR1 is LGHDT, CDR2 YNNKEL (reference sequence). The CDR3 totals 18 residues. The DNA for the CDR3 is TGTGCCAGCAGCCAAGCTTGGGGAGGGGCGAGCTCCTACAATGAGCAGTTCTTC. Translating gives CASSQAWGGASSYNEQFF.

The gene calls are TRBV5-1 and TRBJ1-1; 8 bases line up with TRBD1. Unmatched junction bases numbered 11, after V lost 4 bases and J lost 0 bases. Germline V gene sequence: CDR1 SGHRS, CDR2 YFSETQ. CDR3 length: 17 residues. CDR3 residues: CASSVTGTGLMNTEAFF. Here the CDR3 DNA reads TGCGCCAGCAGCGTTACCGGGACAGGCTTAATGAACACTGAAGCTTTCTTT.

The CDR3, as DNA: TGTGCCAGTAGGGGATCGCGAACCGGGACAGGGCAAGAGACCCAGTACTTC. The encoded protein is CASRGSRTGTGQETQYF. The chain carries TRBV19 and TRBJ2-5, with 9 positions matching TRBD1. The germline gives CDR1 LNHDA, CDR2 SQIVND (reference sequence). The ends lost 6 bases at V and 2 bases at J; junction bases unmatched: 13. The CDR3 length is 17 residues.

This clone was observed a single time. The rearrangement joins TRBV2 to TRBJ1-3, with D unclear. Trimming stripped 4 bases from V and 4 bases from J, with 17 bases between. The CDR3 runs to 16 residues. Germline V gene sequence: CDR1 SNHLY, CDR2 FYNNEI. The CDR3 here is CASSGGGLQRGNTIYF. The CDR3 nucleotides are TGTGCCAGCAGTGGGGGAGGACTACAGAGAGGAAACACCATATATTTT.

The V call is TRBV5-8, the J call TRBJ2-7, with D tentatively TRBD2 (7 bases). CDR3 length equals 15 residues. The V end was cut by 4 bases, the J end by 5 bases, with 19 bases between. CDR1 is SGHTS, CDR2 YDEGEE, per germline. The CDR3 spells CASSQRGGVKNEQYF. The CDR3 nucleotides read TGTGCCAGCAGCCAAAGGGGGGGGGTTAAGAACGAGCAGTACTTC.

This chain links TRBV6-5 with TRBJ1-6, with D possibly TRBD1 on 5 matching bases. Between the trimmed V and J ends, which lost 6 bases and 7 bases, there was a span of 13 bases. The germline V gene encodes CDR1 MNHEY and CDR2 SVGAGI. This CDR3 comprises 14 residues. CDR3 loop: CASRGPRRNSPLHF. In DNA form, the CDR3 reads TGTGCCAGCAGGGGGCCCAGACGGAATTCACCCCTCCACTTT.

In this sample, this clone turned up once. The V and J genes are TRBV6-5 and TRBJ2-5, with D tentatively TRBD1 (6 bases). Germline values: CDR1 MNHEY, CDR2 SVGAGI. This CDR3 comprises 14 residues. V was shortened by 7 bases and J by 0 bases, with 12 bases between the two germline ends. The CDR3 nucleotides read TGTGCCAGCAATATACAGGGTTACCAAGAGACCCAGTACTTC. Protein sequence: CASNIQGYQETQYF.

The chain joins TRBV5-6 to TRBJ1-1, with D perhaps TRBD1 (5 bases). The V gene lost 2 bases and the J gene lost 6 bases, with 17 bases spanning the gap. The CDR3 consists of 15 residues. CDR1 SGHDT and CDR2 YYEEEE come from the germline V gene. Written as DNA, the CDR3 is TGTGCCAGCAGCTTTCGGGGCTCGGGGAGGTCTGAAGCTTTCTTT. Amino acid sequence: CASSFRGSGRSEAFF.

The chain recombines TRBV6-1 with TRBJ1-1, with D perhaps TRBD1 (6 bases). This CDR3 contains 18 residues. Germline CDR1 and CDR2: MNHNS and SASEGT. V was pared by 2 bases and J by 2 bases, with 21 bases between. CDR3 loop: CASSERGYRSGGNTEAFF. CDR3 nucleotides: TGTGCCAGCAGTGAAAGGGGGTACAGGTCCGGCGGTAACACTGAAGCTTTCTTT.

The chain uses TRBV29-1 and TRBJ2-2; weak D call: TRBD1 (6 bases). V was clipped by 7 bases and J by 7 bases, with 19 bases between them. Germline V lookup: CDR1 SQVTM, CDR2 ANQGSEA. The CDR3 contains 14 residues. The chain's CDR3 is CSASLLTGHGELFF. CDR3 nucleotide sequence: TGCAGCGCGAGCCTCCTGACAGGCCACGGGGAGCTGTTTTTT.

CDR3 sequence reads: CAWSANREGTEAFF. CDR3 coding DNA: TGTGCCTGGAGTGCAAACAGGGAGGGGACTGAAGCTTTCTTT. The V and J genes are TRBV30 and TRBJ1-1; a weak D match, TRBD1 (6 bases). CDR3 length: 14 residues. V shed 1 base and J shed 5 bases, with 14 bases lying between them. Germline CDR1 and CDR2: GTSNPN and SVGIG (reference sequence).

This clone was seen a single time. The J gene is TRBJ2-1, the V gene TRBV3-1 (or the pseudogene TRBV3-2), with 14 positions matching TRBD2. Germline assignment: CDR1 LGHDT and CDR2 YNNKEL (reference sequence). This CDR3 contains 20 residues. V dropped 0 bases and J dropped 8; count of bases not matched to a gene: 15. CDR3 residues: CASSQDPPLWTSGRSDEQFF. The CDR3 bases are TGTGCCAGCAGCCAAGATCCCCCCCTTTGGACTAGCGGGAGGAGTGATGAGCAGTTCTTC.

CDR3 sequence: CASSEQRTANEQFF. CDR3 DNA: TGTGCCAGCAGTGAGCAGCGGACCGCCAATGAGCAGTTCTTC. V usage is TRBV6-4 and J usage is TRBJ2-1, with a weak D call TRBD2 (5 bases). The CDR3 consists of 14 residues. CDR1 MRHNA and CDR2 SNTAGT come from the germline V gene. V shed 3 bases and J shed 6 bases, with 12 bases lying between them.

There are a few counts of this clone. The genes are TRBV18 and TRBJ2-7; 7 bases are shared with TRBD1. The CDR3 spans 17 residues. The germline V gene has CDR1 KGHSH and CDR2 LQKENI. J lost 5 bases, V lost 3 bases, and 16 bases had no gene match. This CDR3 is CASSPVRVVTGMNEQYF. The CDR3 region has the DNA TGTGCCAGCTCACCCGTTAGGGTAGTGACAGGGATGAACGAGCAGTACTTC. The full variable domain, its missing parts supplied by reference TRBV18 and TRBJ2-7, is NAGVMQNPRHLVRRRGQEARLRCSPMKGHSHVYWYRQLPEEGLKFMVYLQKENIIDESGMPKERFSAEFPKEGPSILRIQQVVRGDSAAYFCASSPVRVVTGMNEQYFGPGTRLTVT.

The J gene is TRBJ1-2, the V gene TRBV25-1, with unresolved D. V lost 3 bases and J 4 bases, leaving 9 bases between the germline ends. From germline, CDR1 is MGHDK and CDR2 SYGVNS. The CDR3 spans 13 residues. The CDR3 sequence is CASSDSLAYGYTF. The CDR3 coding sequence is TGTGCCAGCAGTGACAGTCTAGCCTATGGCTACACCTTC.

This clone was observed once. This chain connects TRBV7-2 to TRBJ2-7; 11 bases are a match to TRBD2. Trimming cost V 5 bases and J 4 bases; bases outside gene matches: 10. Germline CDR1 reads SGHTA; CDR2 reads FQGNSA. The CDR3 is 16 amino acids. The CDR3 sequence is CASSRQGLAARYEQYF. DNA for the CDR3: TGTGCCAGCAGCCGCCAGGGACTAGCGGCCCGATACGAGCAGTACTTC.